This T cell receptor (beta chain) was sequenced for a study of T-cell reconstitution after alpha-beta-depleted transplantation in children. This clonotype was seen only a few times. Preparation of the TCRbeta library was carried out with unique molecular identifiers. Using its own MiXCR run on the PCR reads, TCRdb lists one record per CDR3 protein. The sample has some 550,000 distinct CDR3 sequences; approximately 20% are singletons. With V trimmed by 4 bases and J by 8 bases, 16 bases remained unmatched. The CDR3 runs to 16 residues. From germline, CDR1 is SGHRS and CDR2 YFSETQ. J is TRBJ1-1 and V is TRBV5-1, with 8 bases fitting TRBD1. Here the sequenced sample was PBMCs from the stem cell graft donor, taken from the stem cell graft. The receptor comes from a human donor who donated a stem cell graft to a child with acute lymphoblastic leukemia. The CDR3 nucleotides read TGCGCCAGCAGCCGTGGACAGGGAAGAGTGGATGGGGAAGCTTTCTTT. As protein: CASSRGQGRVDGEAFF.